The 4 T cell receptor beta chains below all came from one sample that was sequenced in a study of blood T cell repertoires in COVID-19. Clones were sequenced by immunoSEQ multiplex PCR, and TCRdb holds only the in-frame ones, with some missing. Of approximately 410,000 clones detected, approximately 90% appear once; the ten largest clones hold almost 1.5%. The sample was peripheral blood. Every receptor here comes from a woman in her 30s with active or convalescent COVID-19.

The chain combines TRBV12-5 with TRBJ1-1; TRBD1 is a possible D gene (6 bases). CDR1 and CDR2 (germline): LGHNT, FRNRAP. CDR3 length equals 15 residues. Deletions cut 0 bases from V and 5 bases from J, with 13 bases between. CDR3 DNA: TGTGCTAGTGGTTTGGTACCAGGGGCCCGAACTGAAGCTTTCTTT. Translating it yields CASGLVPGARTEAFF.

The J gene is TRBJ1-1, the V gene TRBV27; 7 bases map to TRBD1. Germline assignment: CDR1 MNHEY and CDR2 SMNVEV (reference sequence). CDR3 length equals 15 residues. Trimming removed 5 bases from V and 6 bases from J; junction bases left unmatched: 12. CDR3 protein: CASSPPGQTGPEAFF. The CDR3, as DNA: TGTGCCAGCAGTCCTCCGGGACAGACGGGCCCTGAAGCTTTCTTT.

The CDR3 DNA reads TGTGCCAGCAGCTTCGGACTAGCGGGGGGCGGGGAGCTGTTTTTT. Amino acid sequence: CASSFGLAGGGELFF. This chain joins TRBV11-2 and TRBJ2-2; 14 bases line up with TRBD2. Germline V lookup: CDR1 SGHAT, CDR2 FQNNGV. The CDR3 runs to 15 residues. V was pared by 3 bases and J by 7 bases, with 1 base of the junction left unmatched.

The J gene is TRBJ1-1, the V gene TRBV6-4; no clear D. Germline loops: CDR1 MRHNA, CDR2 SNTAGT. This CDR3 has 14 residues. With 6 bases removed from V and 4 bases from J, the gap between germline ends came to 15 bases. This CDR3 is CASRPLPGGTEAFF. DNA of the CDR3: TGTGCCAGCAGACCCCTCCCTGGCGGCACTGAAGCTTTCTTT.